Listed below are T cell receptor beta chains from one sample, sequenced in a study of T cells in Graves' hyperthyroidism and ophthalmopathy. Each CDR3 protein gets one entry after TCRdb re-called the multiplex PCR reads with MiXCR. Among under 650,000 distinct CDR3 sequences, roughly 15% were seen once, and the ten largest hold 3.8%. The specimen was blood. All receptors derive from a woman aged 25 to 45 with Graves' hyperthyroidism. The CDR3 runs from the conserved cysteine through the conserved F or W. A D gene is named only where the DNA matches it firmly. Only some rows state a clone size, as once, few, many or a class for expanded clones.

TRBJ1-6 | TRBV20-1 | . | 16 | . | CSARQGAAGNNSPLHF | TGCAGTGCTAGGCAAGGGGCAGCAGGGAACAATTCACCCCTCCACTTT
TRBJ1-5 | TRBV6-6 | . | 14 | . | CASSYSGAGQPQHF | TGTGCCAGCAGTTACTCAGGCGCAGGGCAGCCCCAGCATTTT
TRBJ2-7 | TRBV27 | few | 14 | TRBD2 | CASSPTSAGDEQYF | TGTGCCAGCAGTCCGACTAGCGCCGGGGACGAGCAGTACTTC
TRBJ2-3 | TRBV19 | many | 14 | . | CASSTQGSSDTQYF | TGTGCCAGTAGTACCCAGGGCTCTTCAGATACGCAGTATTTT
TRBJ2-3 | TRBV2 | . | 14 | TRBD2 | CASTAGVSTDTQYF | TGTGCCAGCACGGCGGGAGTTAGCACAGATACGCAGTATTTT
TRBJ1-6 | TRBV5-6 | . | 15 | . | CASSSGTFYNSPLHF | TGTGCCAGCAGCTCCGGGACGTTCTATAATTCACCCCTCCACTTT
TRBJ2-7 | TRBV3-1 | many | 13 | . | CASSQGVLYEQYF | TGTGCCAGCAGCCAAGGAGTGCTCTACGAGCAGTACTTC
TRBJ1-2 | TRBV28 | many | 12 | . | CASSRLPSGYTF | TGTGCCAGCAGTCGACTGCCTTCGGGCTACACCTTC
TRBJ2-1 | TRBV29-1 | . | 16 | TRBD1 | CSVEPLGTGAGNEQFF | TGCAGCGTTGAACCCCTCGGGACAGGGGCGGGCAATGAGCAGTTCTTC
TRBJ2-1 | TRBV10-2 | many | 12 | . | CASGGSYNEQFF | TGCGCCAGCGGGGGCTCCTACAATGAGCAGTTCTTC
TRBJ2-7 | TRBV29-1 | . | 18 | TRBD2 | CSVKRGGGLAGGPYEQYF | TGCAGCGTTAAGCGGGGTGGGGGACTAGCGGGAGGGCCCTACGAGCAGTACTTC
TRBJ2-2 | TRBV11-3 | . | 13 | . | CASSLPESGELFF | TGTGCCAGCAGCTTACCCGAGTCCGGGGAGCTGTTTTTT
TRBJ2-1 | TRBV13 | many | 15 | TRBD2 | CASSRAGGTNNEQFF | TGTGCCAGCAGCCGGGCGGGAGGCACCAACAATGAGCAGTTCTTC
TRBJ2-2 | TRBV4-1 | many | 16 | . | CASSLNGGGRDGELFF | TGCGCCAGCAGCCTTAATGGGGGCGGAAGGGACGGGGAGCTGTTTTTT
TRBJ1-6 | TRBV27 | few | 14 | . | CASSFAGDNSPLHF | TGTGCCAGCAGTTTTGCAGGGGATAATTCACCCCTCCACTTT
TRBJ1-5 | TRBV20-1 | . | 14 | TRBD1 | CSASPDRANQPQHF | TGCAGTGCTAGCCCCGACAGGGCTAATCAGCCCCAGCATTTT
TRBJ2-7 | TRBV7-9 | few | 14 | . | CASSLGPATVEQYF | TGTGCCAGCAGCTTAGGGCCAGCGACAGTCGAGCAGTACTTC
TRBJ1-2 | TRBV28 | . | 15 | . | CASSAAGTRYYGYTF | TGTGCCAGCAGTGCGGCCGGGACACGATACTATGGCTACACCTTC
TRBJ1-1 | TRBV7-2 | . | 13 | . | CASSLQGYTEPFF | TGTGCCAGCAGCTTACAGGGTTACACTGAACCTTTCTTT
TRBJ2-5 | TRBV4-3 | . | 13 | . | CASSQRLWETQYF | TGCGCCAGCAGCCAACGCCTCTGGGAGACCCAGTACTTC
TRBJ2-1 | TRBV9 | . | 13 | . | CASSLLDYNEQFF | TGTGCCAGCAGCCTACTAGATTACAATGAGCAGTTCTTC
TRBJ2-7 | TRBV4-1 | . | 13 | . | CASSQSTVYEQYF | TGCGCCAGCAGCCAAAGCACAGTCTACGAGCAGTACTTC
TRBJ2-5 | TRBV25-1 | few | 13 | . | CASSESWIETQYF | TGTGCCAGCAGTGAATCATGGATCGAGACCCAGTACTTC
TRBJ2-3 | TRBV5-5 | . | 18 | . | CASSSALRAGPSTDTQYF | TGTGCCAGCAGCTCGGCCCTTAGAGCGGGCCCTAGCACAGATACGCAGTATTTT
TRBJ2-1 | TRBV7-6 | . | 13 | . | CASSLDDANEQFF | TGTGCCAGCAGCTTAGACGACGCGAATGAGCAGTTCTTC
TRBJ2-3 | TRBV5-1 | many | 16 | . | CASSRISGQSTDTQYF | TGCGCCAGCAGCCGGATTTCGGGACAAAGCACAGATACGCAGTATTTT
TRBJ2-3 | TRBV11-3 | many | 14 | . | CASSLTGSPDTQYF | TGTGCCAGCAGCTTAACAGGGTCGCCAGATACGCAGTATTTT
TRBJ1-3 | TRBV9 | few | 15 | . | CASSVTHHSGNTIYF | TGTGCCAGCAGCGTGACACACCACTCTGGAAACACCATATATTTT
TRBJ2-7 | TRBV30 | many | 13 | TRBD1 | CAWNGGTGNEQYF | TGTGCCTGGAATGGGGGGACAGGGAACGAGCAGTACTTC
TRBJ2-1 | TRBV14 | many | 15 | TRBD1 | CASSQDGTVNNEQFF | TGTGCCAGCAGCCAAGACGGGACAGTCAACAATGAGCAGTTCTTC